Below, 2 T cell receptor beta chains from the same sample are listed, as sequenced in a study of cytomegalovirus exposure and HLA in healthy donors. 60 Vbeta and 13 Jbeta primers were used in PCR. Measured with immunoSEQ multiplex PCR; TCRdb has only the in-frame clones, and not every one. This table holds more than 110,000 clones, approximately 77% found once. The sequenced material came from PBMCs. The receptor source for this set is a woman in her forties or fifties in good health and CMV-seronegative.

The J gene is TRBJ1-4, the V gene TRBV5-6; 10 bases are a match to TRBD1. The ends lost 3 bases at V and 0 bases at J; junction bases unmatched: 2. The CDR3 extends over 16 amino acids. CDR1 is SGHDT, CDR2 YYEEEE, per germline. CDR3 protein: CASSWGTGATNEKLFF. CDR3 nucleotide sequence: TGTGCCAGCAGCTGGGGGACAGGGGCAACTAATGAAAAACTGTTTTTT. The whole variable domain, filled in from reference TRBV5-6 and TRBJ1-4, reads DAGVTQSPTHLIKTRGQQVTLRCSPKSGHDTVSWYQQALGQGPQFIFQYYEEEERQRGNFPDRFSGHQFPNYSSELNVNALLLGDSALYLCASSWGTGATNEKLFFGSGTQLSVL.

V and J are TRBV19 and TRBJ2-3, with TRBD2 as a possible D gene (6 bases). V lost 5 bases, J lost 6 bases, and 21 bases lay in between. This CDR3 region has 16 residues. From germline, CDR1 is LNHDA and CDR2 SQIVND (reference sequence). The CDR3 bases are TGTGCCAGTAGTCCAGTCCGGGCGGGGACGGACGATACGCAGTATTTT. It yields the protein CASSPVRAGTDDTQYF.